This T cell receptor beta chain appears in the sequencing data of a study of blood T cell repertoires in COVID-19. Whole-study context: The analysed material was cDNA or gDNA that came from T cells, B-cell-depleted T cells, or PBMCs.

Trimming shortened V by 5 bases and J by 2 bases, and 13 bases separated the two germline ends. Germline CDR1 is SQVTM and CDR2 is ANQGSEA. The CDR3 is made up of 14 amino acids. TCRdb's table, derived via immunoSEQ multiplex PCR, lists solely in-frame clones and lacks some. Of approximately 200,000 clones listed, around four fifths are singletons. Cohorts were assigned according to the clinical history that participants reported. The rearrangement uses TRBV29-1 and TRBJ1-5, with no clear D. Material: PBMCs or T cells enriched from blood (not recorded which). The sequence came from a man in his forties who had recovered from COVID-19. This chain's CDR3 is CSVQQTQGNQPQHF. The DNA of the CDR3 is TGCAGCGTTCAACAGACCCAGGGCAATCAGCCCCAGCATTTT.